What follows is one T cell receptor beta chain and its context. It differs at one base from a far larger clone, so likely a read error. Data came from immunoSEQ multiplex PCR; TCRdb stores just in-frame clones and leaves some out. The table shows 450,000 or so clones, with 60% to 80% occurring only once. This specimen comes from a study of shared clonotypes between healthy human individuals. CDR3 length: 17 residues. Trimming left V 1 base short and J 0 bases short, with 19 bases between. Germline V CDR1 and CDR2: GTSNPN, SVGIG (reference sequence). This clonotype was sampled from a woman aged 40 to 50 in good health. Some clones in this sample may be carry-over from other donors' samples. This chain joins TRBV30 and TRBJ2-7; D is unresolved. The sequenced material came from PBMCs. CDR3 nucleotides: TGTGCCTGGAGTGACCCCCTCCTACGGGCGCACTCCTACGAGCAGTACTTC. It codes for CAWSDPLLRAHSYEQYF.